The T cell receptor beta chain under discussion was sequenced for a study of Ad26.COV2.S vaccination and SARS-CoV-2 variants. Overall study: Donor got 5x10^10 or 1x10^11 viral particles of Ad26.COV2.S. Study-wide points: Total T cell responses were possibly underestimated by TCR breadth and depth analyses.

To note about this clone: No antigen is known for it.

Only in-frame clones appear in the TCRdb table, and some are missing; sequencing was by immunoSEQ multiplex PCR. The table shows fewer than 400,000 clones, with about 90% occurring only once. As for treatment: some 20 received Ad26.COV2.S at low or high dose, single or two shots; 5 received placebo; per-sample allocation not given. The investigators took samples on day 63 after the first vaccine or placebo injection. Adults aged 18-55 years in Boston included the donor. SARS-CoV-2 spike from the Wuhan strain was encoded by the vaccine, an Ad26 vector. V gave up 5 bases and J gave up 9 bases, with 9 bases separating them. Germline V gives CDR1 SGHTA, CDR2 FQGNSA. CDR3 length equals 11 residues.

The starting material was peripheral blood, obtained in a trial of Ad26.COV2.S vaccine versus placebo. This sequence joins TRBV7-2 and TRBJ2-3; D remains unclear. The source of this sequence is a person aged 18 to 65 who received the Ad26.COV2.S COVID-19 vaccine or a placebo. The chain's CDR3 is CASSPSWTQYF. In nucleotides, the CDR3 is TGTGCCAGCAGCCCTTCATGGACGCAGTATTTT.